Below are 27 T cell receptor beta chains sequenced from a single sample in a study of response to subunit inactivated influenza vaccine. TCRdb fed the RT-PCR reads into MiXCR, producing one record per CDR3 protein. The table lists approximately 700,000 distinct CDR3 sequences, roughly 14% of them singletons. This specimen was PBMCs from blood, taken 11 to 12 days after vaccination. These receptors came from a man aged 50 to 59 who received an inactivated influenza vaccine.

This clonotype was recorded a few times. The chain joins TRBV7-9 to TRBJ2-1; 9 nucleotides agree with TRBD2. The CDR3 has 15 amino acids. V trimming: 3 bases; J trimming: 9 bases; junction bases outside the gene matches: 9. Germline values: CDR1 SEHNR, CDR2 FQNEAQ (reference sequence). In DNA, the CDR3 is TGTGCCAGCAGCTTGGAAGGACTAGCGTCCGCTGAGCAGTTCTTC. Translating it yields CASSLEGLASAEQFF.

CDR3 in amino acids: CASSPLAGGAFF. The DNA for the CDR3 is TGTGCCAGCAGCCCCCTCGCCGGAGGCGCTTTCTTT. The chain uses TRBV6-5 and TRBJ1-1, with D unresolved. Germline CDR1 MNHEY, CDR2 SVGAGI. Trimming shortened V by 6 bases and J by 11 bases, and 16 bases separated the two germline ends. The CDR3 is 12 amino acids.

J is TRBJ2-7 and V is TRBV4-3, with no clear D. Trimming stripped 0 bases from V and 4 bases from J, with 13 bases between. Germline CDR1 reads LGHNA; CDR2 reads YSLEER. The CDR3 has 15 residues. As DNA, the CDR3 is TGCGCCAGCAGCCAAGATGAGAACAGCGAGTACGAGCAGTACTTC. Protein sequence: CASSQDENSEYEQYF.

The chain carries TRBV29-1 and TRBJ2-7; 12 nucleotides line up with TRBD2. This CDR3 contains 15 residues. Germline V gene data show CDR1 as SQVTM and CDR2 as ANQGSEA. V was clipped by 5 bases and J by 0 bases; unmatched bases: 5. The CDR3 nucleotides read TGCAGCGTTAGCGGACTAGCGGGGAGCTCCTACGAGCAGTACTTC. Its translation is CSVSGLAGSSYEQYF.

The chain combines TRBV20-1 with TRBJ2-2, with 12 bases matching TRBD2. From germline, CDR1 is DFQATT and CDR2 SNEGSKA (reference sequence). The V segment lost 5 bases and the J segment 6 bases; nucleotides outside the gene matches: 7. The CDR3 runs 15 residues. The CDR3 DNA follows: TGCAGTGCTCCACGACTAGCGGGAGCCCCCGGGGAGCTGTTTTTT. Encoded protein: CSAPRLAGAPGELFF.

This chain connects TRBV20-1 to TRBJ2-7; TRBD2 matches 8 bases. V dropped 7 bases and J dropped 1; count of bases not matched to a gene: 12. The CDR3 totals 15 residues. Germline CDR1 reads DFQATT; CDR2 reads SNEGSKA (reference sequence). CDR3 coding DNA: TGCAGTGTCCCCCGGGCTAGCGGGCGTTCCTACGAGCAGTACTTC. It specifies CSVPRASGRSYEQYF.

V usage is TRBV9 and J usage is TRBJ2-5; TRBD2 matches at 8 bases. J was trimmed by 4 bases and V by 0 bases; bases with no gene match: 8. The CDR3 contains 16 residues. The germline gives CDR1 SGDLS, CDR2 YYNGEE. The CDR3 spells CASSVASGGPGETQYF. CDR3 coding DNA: TGTGCCAGCAGCGTAGCCTCGGGAGGGCCGGGAGAGACCCAGTACTTC.

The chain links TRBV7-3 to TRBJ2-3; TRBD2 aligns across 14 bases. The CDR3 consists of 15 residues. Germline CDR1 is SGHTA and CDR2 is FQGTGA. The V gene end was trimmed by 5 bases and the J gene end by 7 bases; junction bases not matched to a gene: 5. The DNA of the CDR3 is TGTGCCAGCAGCCCGGGACTAGCGGGAGCTAATACGCAGTATTTT. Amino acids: CASSPGLAGANTQYF.

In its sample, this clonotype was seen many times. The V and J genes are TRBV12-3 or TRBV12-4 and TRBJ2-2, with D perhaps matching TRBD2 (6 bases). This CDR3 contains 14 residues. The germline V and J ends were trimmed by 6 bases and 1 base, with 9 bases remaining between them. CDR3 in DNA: TGTGCCAGCAGCCTTAGCGGGAACACCGGGGAGCTGTTTTTT. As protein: CASSLSGNTGELFF.

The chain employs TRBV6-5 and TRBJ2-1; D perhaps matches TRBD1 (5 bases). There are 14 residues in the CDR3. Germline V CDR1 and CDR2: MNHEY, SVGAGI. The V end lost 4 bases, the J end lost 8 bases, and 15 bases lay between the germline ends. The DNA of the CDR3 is TGTGCCAGCAGTTTAGGGTCTGGGGCACATGAGCAGTTCTTC. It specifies CASSLGSGAHEQFF.

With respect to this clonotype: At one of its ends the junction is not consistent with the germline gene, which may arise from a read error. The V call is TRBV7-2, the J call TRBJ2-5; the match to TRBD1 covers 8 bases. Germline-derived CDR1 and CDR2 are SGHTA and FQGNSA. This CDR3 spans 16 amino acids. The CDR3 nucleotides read TGTGCCAGCGGCTTAGCCCCCTGGACAGGGAAAGAGACCCAGTACTTC. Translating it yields CASGLAPWTGKETQYF.

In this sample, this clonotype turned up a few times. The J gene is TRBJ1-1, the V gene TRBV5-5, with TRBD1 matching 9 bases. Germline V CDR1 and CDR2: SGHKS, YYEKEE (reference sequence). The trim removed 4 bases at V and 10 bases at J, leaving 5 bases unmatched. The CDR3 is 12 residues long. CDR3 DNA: TGTGCCAGCAGCCGGGACAGGGTGGTAGCTTTCTTT. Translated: CASSRDRVVAFF.

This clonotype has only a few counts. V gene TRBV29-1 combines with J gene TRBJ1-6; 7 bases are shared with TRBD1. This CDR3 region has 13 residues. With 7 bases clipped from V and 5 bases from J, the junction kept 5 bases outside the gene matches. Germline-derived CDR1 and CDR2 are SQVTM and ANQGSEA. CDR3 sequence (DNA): TGCAGCGCCACGCAGGGGGATAATTCACCCCTCCACTTT. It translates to CSATQGDNSPLHF.

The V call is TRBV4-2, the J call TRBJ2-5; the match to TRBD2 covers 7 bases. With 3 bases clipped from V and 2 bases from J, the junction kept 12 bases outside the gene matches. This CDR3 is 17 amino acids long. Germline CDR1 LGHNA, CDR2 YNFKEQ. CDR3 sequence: CASSHPRGEVGQETQYF. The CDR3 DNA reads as TGTGCCAGCAGCCATCCCCGGGGGGAGGTTGGGCAAGAGACCCAGTACTTC.

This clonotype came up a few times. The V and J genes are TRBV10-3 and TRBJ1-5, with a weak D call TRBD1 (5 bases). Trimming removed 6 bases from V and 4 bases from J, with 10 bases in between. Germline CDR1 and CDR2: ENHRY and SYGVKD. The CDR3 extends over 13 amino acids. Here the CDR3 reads CAISIQENQPQHF. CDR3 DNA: TGTGCCATCAGCATACAGGAAAATCAGCCCCAGCATTTT.

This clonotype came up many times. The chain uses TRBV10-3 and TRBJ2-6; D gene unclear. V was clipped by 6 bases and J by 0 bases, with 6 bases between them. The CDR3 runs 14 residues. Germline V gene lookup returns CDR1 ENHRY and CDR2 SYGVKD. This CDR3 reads CAIRIASGANVLTF. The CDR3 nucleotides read TGTGCCATCAGGATAGCCTCTGGGGCCAACGTCCTGACTTTC.

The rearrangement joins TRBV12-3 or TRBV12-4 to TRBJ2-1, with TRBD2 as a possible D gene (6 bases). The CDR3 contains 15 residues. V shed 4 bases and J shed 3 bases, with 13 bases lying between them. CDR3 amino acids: CASSSLGGIYNEQFF. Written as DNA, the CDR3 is TGTGCCAGCAGTTCTCTGGGGGGAATCTACAATGAGCAGTTCTTC.

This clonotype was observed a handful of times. CDR3: CASGTVFEQYF. CDR3 coding DNA: TGTGCCAGCGGGACAGTCTTCGAGCAGTACTTC. V usage is TRBV25-1 and J usage is TRBJ2-7, with 7 bases aligning to TRBD1. Trimming at V came to 8 bases and at J to 6 bases, leaving 4 bases not matched to a gene. The CDR3 has 11 amino acids. CDR1 and CDR2 (germline): MGHDK, SYGVNS.

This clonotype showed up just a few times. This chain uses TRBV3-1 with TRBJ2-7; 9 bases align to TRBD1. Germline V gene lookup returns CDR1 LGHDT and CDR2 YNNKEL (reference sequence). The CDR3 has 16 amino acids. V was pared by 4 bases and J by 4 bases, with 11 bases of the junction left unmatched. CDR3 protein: CASSPYGQGSRYEQYF. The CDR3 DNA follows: TGTGCCAGCAGCCCATATGGACAGGGGAGCAGATACGAGCAGTACTTC.

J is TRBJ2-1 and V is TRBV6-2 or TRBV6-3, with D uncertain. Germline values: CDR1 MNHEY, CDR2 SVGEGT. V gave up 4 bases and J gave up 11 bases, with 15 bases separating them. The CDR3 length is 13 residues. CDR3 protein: CASSFLIPGQQFF. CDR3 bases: TGTGCCAGCAGTTTCCTAATTCCGGGTCAGCAGTTCTTC.

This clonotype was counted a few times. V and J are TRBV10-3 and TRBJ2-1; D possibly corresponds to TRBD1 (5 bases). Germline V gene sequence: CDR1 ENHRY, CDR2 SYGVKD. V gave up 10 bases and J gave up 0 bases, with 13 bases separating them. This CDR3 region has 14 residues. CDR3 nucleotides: TGTGCCACGAAACAGGTGGTCTCCTACAATGAGCAGTTCTTC. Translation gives CATKQVVSYNEQFF.

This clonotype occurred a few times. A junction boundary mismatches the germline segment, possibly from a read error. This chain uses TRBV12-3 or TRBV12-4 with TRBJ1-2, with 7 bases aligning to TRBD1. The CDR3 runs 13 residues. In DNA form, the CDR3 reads TGTGCCAGCAGTCTAGCGGGACAGCGAGGCTACACCTTC. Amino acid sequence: CASSLAGQRGYTF.

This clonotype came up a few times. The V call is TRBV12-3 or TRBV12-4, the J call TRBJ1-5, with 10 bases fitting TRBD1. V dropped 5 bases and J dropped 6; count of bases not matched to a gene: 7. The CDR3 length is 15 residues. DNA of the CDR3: TGTGCCAGCAGTGAGACAGGGGGCGGGGGTCAGCCCCAGCATTTT. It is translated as CASSETGGGGQPQHF.

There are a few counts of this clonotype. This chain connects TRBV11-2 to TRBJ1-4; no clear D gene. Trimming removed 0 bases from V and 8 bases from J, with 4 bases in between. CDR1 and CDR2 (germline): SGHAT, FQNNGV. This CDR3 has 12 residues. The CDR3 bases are TGTGCCAGCAGCTTAGAGGGGGAAAAACTGTTTTTT. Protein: CASSLEGEKLFF. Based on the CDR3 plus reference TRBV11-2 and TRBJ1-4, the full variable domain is EAGVAQSPRYKIIEKRQSVAFWCNPISGHATLYWYQQILGQGPKLLIQFQNNGVVDDSQLPKDRFSAERLKGVDSTLKIQPAKLEDSAVYLCASSLEGEKLFFGSGTQLSVL.

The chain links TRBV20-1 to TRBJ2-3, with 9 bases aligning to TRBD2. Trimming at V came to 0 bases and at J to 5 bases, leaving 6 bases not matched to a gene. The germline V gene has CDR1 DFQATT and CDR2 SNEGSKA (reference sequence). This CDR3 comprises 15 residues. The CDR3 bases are TGCAGTGCTAGAGAGATAGCGGGGGCGGGAGATACGCAGTATTTT. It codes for CSAREIAGAGDTQYF.

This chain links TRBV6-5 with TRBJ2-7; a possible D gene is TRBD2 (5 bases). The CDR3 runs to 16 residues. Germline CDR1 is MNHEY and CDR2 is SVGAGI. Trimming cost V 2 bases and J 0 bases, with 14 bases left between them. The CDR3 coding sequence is TGTGCCAGCAGTTACGGTTTTGCGGGTCCCTCCTACGAGCAGTACTTC. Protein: CASSYGFAGPSYEQYF.

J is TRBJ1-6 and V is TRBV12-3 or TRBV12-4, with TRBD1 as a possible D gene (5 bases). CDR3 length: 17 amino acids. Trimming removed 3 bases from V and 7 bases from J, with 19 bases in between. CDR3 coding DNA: TGTGCCAGCAGTTTCACCGTTGGATCGGGACCGAATTCACCCCTCCACTTT. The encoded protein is CASSFTVGSGPNSPLHF.